This T cell receptor (beta chain) was sequenced during a study of T cell repertoires in cytomegalovirus infection. TCRdb re-derived calls from the reads in MiXCR, one entry per CDR3 protein. The table records around 900,000 distinct CDR3 sequences, approximately 30% of them present only once. This clonotype has more than one count but fewer than ten. Its cognate antigen is unknown. The V segment lost 5 bases and the J segment 0 bases; nucleotides outside the gene matches: 13. This CDR3 region has 18 residues. The germline V gene encodes CDR1 MNHEY and CDR2 SMNVEV (reference sequence). The chain recombines TRBV27 with TRBJ2-3, with 8 bases aligning to TRBD1. The specimen was cultured CD8+ T cells from PBMCs, collected from culture after CMV antigen stimulation. The TCR comes from a human donor in good health (CMV status not recorded). Some clones in this sample may be carry-over from other donors' samples. The CDR3 bases are TGTGCCAGCAGTATGATTCTGGGGACAGGAACTAGCACAGATACGCAGTATTTT. Its protein is CASSMILGTGTSTDTQYF.